The source of this TCR beta chain is a study of cytomegalovirus exposure and HLA in healthy donors. Overall study findings and caveats: Reports state that TCR beta sequences accurately predicted most subjects' HLA-A and HLA-B alleles.

PCR employed 60 Vbeta and 13 Jbeta primers. Profiling relied on immunoSEQ multiplex PCR, and the TCRdb table lists in-frame clones only, not all of them. Of about 180,000 clones listed, 82% are singletons. Details on this clone: Its antigen is still unknown.

CDR1 is MDHEN and CDR2 is SYDVKM in the germline V gene. V was trimmed by 7 bases and J by 2 bases, leaving 12 bases between them. The CDR3 loop spans 13 amino acids. The sequencing input was PBMCs. This receptor was taken from a man aged 40-55 years in good health and CMV-seronegative. The chain recombines TRBV28 with TRBJ2-7; possible D gene TRBD1, 5 bases. In DNA form, the CDR3 reads TGTGCCAGCAAAGGGGCGATCACCTACGAGCAGTACTTC. Translating it yields CASKGAITYEQYF.